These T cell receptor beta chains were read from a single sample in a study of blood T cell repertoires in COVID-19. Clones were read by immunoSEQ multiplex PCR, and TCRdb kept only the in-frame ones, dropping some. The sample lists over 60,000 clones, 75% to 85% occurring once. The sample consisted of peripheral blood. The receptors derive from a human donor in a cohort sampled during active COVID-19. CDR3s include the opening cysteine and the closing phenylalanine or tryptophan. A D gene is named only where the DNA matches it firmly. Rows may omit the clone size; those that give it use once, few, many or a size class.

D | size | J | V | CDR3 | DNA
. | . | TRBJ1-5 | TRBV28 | CASSSQNVYSNQPQHF | TGTGCCAGCAGTTCCCAAAATGTCTATAGCAATCAGCCCCAGCATTTT
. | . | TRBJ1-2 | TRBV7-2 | CASTLSQGRSYGYTF | TGTGCCAGCACCCTTTCCCAGGGGCGCAGCTATGGCTACACCTTC
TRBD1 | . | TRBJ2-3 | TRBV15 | CATSQQGNSQGTQYF | TGTGCCACCAGCCAACAGGGGAACTCACAGGGTACGCAGTATTTT
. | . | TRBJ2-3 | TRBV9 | CASSVAGSESTDTQYF | TGTGCCAGCAGCGTAGCTGGGAGCGAAAGCACAGATACGCAGTATTTT
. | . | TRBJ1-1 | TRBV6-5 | CASSPPGVPNTEAFF | TGTGCCAGCAGCCCCCCCGGGGTTCCGAACACTGAAGCTTTCTTT
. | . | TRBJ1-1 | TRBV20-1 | CSAKLERGPFF | TGCAGTGCTAAGTTAGAGCGGGGGCCTTTCTTT
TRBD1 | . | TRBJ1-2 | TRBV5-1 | CASSLPSGQGPAGDTF | TGCGCCAGCAGCTTACCATCGGGACAGGGGCCCGCGGGGGACACCTTC
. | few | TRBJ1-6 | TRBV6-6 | CASTRATNSPLHF | TGTGCCAGCACCAGGGCTACAAATTCACCCCTCCACTTT
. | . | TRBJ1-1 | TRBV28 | CASGLDGNEAFF | TGTGCCAGCGGACTGGACGGCAATGAAGCTTTCTTT
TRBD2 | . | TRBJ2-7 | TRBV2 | CASRRLAGETGEQYF | TGTGCCAGCAGGCGACTAGCGGGAGAAACGGGCGAGCAGTACTTC
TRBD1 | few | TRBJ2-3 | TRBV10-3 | CAISESGTGTDTQYF | TGTGCCATCAGTGAGTCGGGGACAGGCACAGATACGCAGTATTTT
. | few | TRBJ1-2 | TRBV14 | CASSRDQDYGYTF | TGTGCCAGCAGCCGTGACCAGGACTATGGCTACACCTTC
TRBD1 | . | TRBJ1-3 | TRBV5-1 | CASSPGQDFSGNTIYF | TGCGCCAGCAGCCCCGGACAGGATTTCTCTGGAAACACCATATATTTT
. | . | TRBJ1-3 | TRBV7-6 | CASSLEAQGYFHGNTIYF | TGTGCCAGCAGCTTAGAGGCCCAGGGCTATTTTCATGGAAACACCATATATTTT
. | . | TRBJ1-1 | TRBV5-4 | CASSLVAGGSTEAFF | TGTGCCAGCAGCTTGGTGGCCGGCGGGAGCACTGAAGCTTTCTTT
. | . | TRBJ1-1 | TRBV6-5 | CASSLGRGTAFF | TGTGCCAGCAGTCTCGGGAGGGGCACCGCTTTCTTT
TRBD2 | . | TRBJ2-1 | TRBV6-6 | CASSPLGLAGLPYNEQFF | TGTGCCAGCAGTCCACTCGGACTAGCGGGGTTGCCCTACAATGAGCAGTTCTTC
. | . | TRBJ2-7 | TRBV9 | CASSVGGSSYEQYF | TGTGCCAGCAGCGTAGGAGGCAGCTCCTACGAGCAGTACTTC
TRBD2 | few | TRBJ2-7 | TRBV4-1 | CASSPGLGGNEQYF | TGCGCCAGCAGCCCGGGACTAGGGGGAAACGAGCAGTACTTC
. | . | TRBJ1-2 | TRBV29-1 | CSVGPREYGYTF | TGCAGCGTAGGTCCACGGGAGTATGGCTACACCTTC
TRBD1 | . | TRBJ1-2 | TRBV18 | CASSPPEDRVSGYTF | TGTGCCAGCTCACCACCGGAGGACAGGGTGTCTGGCTACACCTTC
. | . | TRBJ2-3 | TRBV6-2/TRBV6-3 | CASSYAAGKGDTQYF | TGTGCCAGCAGTTACGCGGCGGGGAAGGGAGATACGCAGTATTTT
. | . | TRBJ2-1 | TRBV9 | CASSTGGLTYNEQFF | TGTGCCAGCAGCACCGGGGGGCTAACCTACAATGAGCAGTTCTTC
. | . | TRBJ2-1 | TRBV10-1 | CASRTLDLSDEQFF | TGCGCCAGCAGAACACTAGATCTGAGCGATGAGCAGTTCTTC
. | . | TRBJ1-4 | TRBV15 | CATSRGTQATNEKLFF | TGTGCCACCAGCAGAGGGACTCAAGCAACTAATGAAAAACTGTTTTTT
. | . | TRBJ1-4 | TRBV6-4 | CASSDQGATNEKLFF | TGTGCCAGCAGTGACCAGGGTGCAACTAATGAAAAACTGTTTTTT
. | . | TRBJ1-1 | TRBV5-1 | CASSPGGGAAGTEAFF | TGCGCCAGCAGCCCGGGAGGTGGGGCGGCGGGCACTGAAGCTTTCTTT
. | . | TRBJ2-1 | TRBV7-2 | CASSLAGGTDNEQFF | TGTGCCAGCAGCTTAGCGGGGGGAACAGACAATGAGCAGTTCTTC
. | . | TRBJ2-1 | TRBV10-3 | CAISELMGGQYNEQFF | TGTGCCATCAGTGAGTTGATGGGGGGGCAGTACAATGAGCAGTTCTTC
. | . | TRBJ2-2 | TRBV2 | CASVPSAVSTGELFF | TGTGCCAGTGTTCCCTCAGCGGTTTCTACCGGGGAGCTGTTTTTT
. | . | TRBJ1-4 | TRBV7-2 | CASSLGQSEKLFF | TGTGCCAGCAGCTTAGGTCAATCCGAAAAACTGTTTTTT
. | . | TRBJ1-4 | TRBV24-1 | CATSDYGEKLFF | TGTGCCACCAGTGATTACGGGGAAAAACTGTTTTTT
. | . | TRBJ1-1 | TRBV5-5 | CASSPHRDTEAFF | TGTGCCAGCAGCCCACACAGGGACACTGAAGCTTTCTTT
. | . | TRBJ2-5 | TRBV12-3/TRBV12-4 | CASSVQETQYF | TGTGCCAGCAGCGTACAAGAGACCCAGTACTTC
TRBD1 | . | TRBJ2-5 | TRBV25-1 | CASSEYGFLDRATQYF | TGTGCCAGCAGTGAATACGGCTTTTTAGACAGGGCAACCCAGTACTTC
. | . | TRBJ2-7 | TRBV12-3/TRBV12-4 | CASRRARSYEQYF | TGTGCCAGCCGCAGGGCGCGCTCCTACGAGCAGTACTTC
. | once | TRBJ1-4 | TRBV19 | CASRSHATNEKLFF | TGTGCCAGTAGGTCACACGCAACTAATGAAAAACTGTTTTTT
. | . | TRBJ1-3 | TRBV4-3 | CASSQGAGAGNTIYF | TGCGCCAGCAGCCAAGGAGCAGGGGCTGGAAACACCATATATTTT